The present entry profiles one TCR beta chain with its context. Its antigen is unidentified. The sample originates from a study of cytomegalovirus exposure and HLA in healthy donors. General study points: The authors listed some 150 TCR beta chains as cytomegalovirus-associated. The availability of immune exposure information extended only to CMV serostatus.

Germline CDR1 and CDR2: SGDLS and YYNGEE. J lost 6 bases, V lost 4 bases, and 13 bases had no gene match. This CDR3 is built from 16 residues. Vbeta (60) and Jbeta (13) primers were used in the PCR. The repertoire was sequenced with immunoSEQ multiplex PCR; TCRdb's copy has only in-frame clones and lacks some. This table holds 60,000 to 70,000 clones. This clonotype was obtained from a boy between 10 and 17 years old in good health and CMV-seronegative. The chain is built from TRBV9 and TRBJ2-1; 7 nucleotides match TRBD2. The sequencing input was PBMCs. CDR3: CASSLESRGVRNEQFF. CDR3 coding DNA: TGTGCCAGCAGCCTCGAGTCCCGGGGGGTCCGCAATGAGCAGTTCTTC.